A single sample is the source of the 19 T cell receptor beta chains below, sequenced in a study of regulatory T cells in long-lasting Graves disease. As for time point: newly diagnosed GD, antithyroid drugs for less than 3 months. Generation of the TCR library employed RNA extracted from PBMCs. Arm-PCR with iRepertoire HTBI primers amplified the CDR3 regions for these TCR beta libraries. In TCRdb, the multiplex PCR reads were re-called with MiXCR into one record per CDR3 protein. The sample carries about 440,000 distinct CDR3 sequences, around 17% recorded once. The same sample was also studied in work on T cells in Graves' hyperthyroidism and ophthalmopathy.

Sequencing used peripheral blood mononuclear cells (PBMCs), obtained at new diagnosis, from a patient treated with antithyroid drugs. Every receptor here comes from a woman in her late teens or twenties with Graves disease.

This clonotype showed up just a few times. V is TRBV6-1 and J is TRBJ1-1, with D perhaps TRBD1 (6 bases). CDR1 is MNHNS and CDR2 is SASEGT in the germline V gene. This CDR3 is 11 amino acids long. The ends were cut back, 8 bases at V and 8 bases at J, with 12 bases in the middle. The CDR3 reads CASGQGQEAFF. The DNA of the CDR3 is TGTGCCAGCGGCCAGGGGCAGGAAGCTTTCTTT.

This clonotype has at least ten counts. The rearrangement links TRBV20-1 to TRBJ1-2; D perhaps matches TRBD1 (5 bases). V was pared by 3 bases and J by 1 base, with 9 bases between. Germline CDR1 reads DFQATT; CDR2 reads SNEGSKA (reference sequence). This CDR3 contains 13 residues. CDR3 bases: TGCAGTGCTAGGGGCAGGGTTAACTATGGCTACACCTTC. Translating gives CSARGRVNYGYTF.

The rearrangement uses TRBV6-1 and TRBJ2-6; 7 bases are shared with TRBD2. Trimming removed 5 bases from V and 0 bases from J; junction bases left unmatched: 10. This CDR3 is built from 18 residues. Germline assignment: CDR1 MNHNS and CDR2 SASEGT. As DNA, the CDR3 is TGTGCCAGCAGTACCTCGGGGGGATGGGGCTCTGGGGCCAACGTCCTGACTTTC. Amino acids: CASSTSGGWGSGANVLTF.

This clonotype was observed many times. The rearrangement joins TRBV12-3 or TRBV12-4 to TRBJ2-7, with D hard to call. There are 11 residues in the CDR3. V was clipped by 8 bases and J by 4 bases, with 9 bases between them. CDR3 in DNA: TGTGCCAGCGCTGATAGATACGAGCAGTACTTC. This gives the protein CASADRYEQYF.

This chain connects TRBV29-1 to TRBJ2-5; TRBD1 agrees at 7 bases. The V segment lost 4 bases and the J segment 4 bases; nucleotides outside the gene matches: 12. The CDR3 is made up of 15 amino acids. Per the germline V gene, CDR1 is SQVTM and CDR2 is ANQGSEA. The CDR3 reads CSVASRDSSRETQYF. Here the CDR3 DNA reads TGCAGCGTTGCGTCTCGGGACAGCTCCCGAGAGACCCAGTACTTC.

This clonotype was seen at least ten times. The chain links TRBV7-9 to TRBJ2-1; 10 bases align to TRBD2. Germline-derived CDR1 and CDR2 are SEHNR and FQNEAQ (reference sequence). The CDR3 sequence is 15 residues long. V lost 7 bases, J lost 7 bases, and 10 bases stayed unmatched. The CDR3 protein is CASTRSLAGVNEQFF. Written as DNA, the CDR3 is TGTGCCAGCACCCGGTCCCTAGCGGGAGTAAATGAGCAGTTCTTC.

With regard to this clonotype: Here the CDR3 omits its conserved ending phenylalanine or tryptophan, so a read error is the likely source. The J gene is TRBJ2-7, the V gene TRBV4-3; D not certain. This CDR3 comprises 14 residues. Germline values: CDR1 LGHNA, CDR2 YSLEER. V was shortened by 0 bases and J by 2 bases, with 8 bases between the two germline ends. The CDR3 nucleotides read TGCGCCAGCAGCCAAGATCTCCCCGCCTACGAGCAGTACTCC. Protein: CASSQDLPAYEQYS.

In its sample, this clonotype was seen a few times. The CDR3 coding sequence is TGCAGCGTTTATCGGCAGGGGGCCGGGGAGCTGTTTTTT. It encodes CSVYRQGAGELFF. V is TRBV29-1 and J is TRBJ2-2; TRBD1 agrees at 7 bases. There are 13 residues in the CDR3. Germline CDR1 reads SQVTM; CDR2 reads ANQGSEA. The J segment lost 6 bases and the V segment lost 5 bases, leaving 6 bases of the junction unmatched.

There are a few counts of this clonotype. This chain uses TRBV7-9 with TRBJ2-1; 14 nucleotides match TRBD2. In germline, CDR1 is SEHNR, CDR2 FQNEAQ (reference sequence). The CDR3 is made up of 14 amino acids. V shed 9 bases and J 7 bases; nucleotides not matched to a gene: 5. The CDR3 sequence is CASIGTSGSNEQFF. CDR3 nucleotides: TGTGCCAGTATCGGGACTAGCGGGAGTAATGAGCAGTTCTTC.

This clonotype was recorded at least ten times. This rearrangement joins TRBV12-3 or TRBV12-4 to TRBJ2-2; 13 positions match TRBD2. Germline trimming cut 1 base from V and 5 bases from J; bases unmatched to any gene: 7. CDR3 length equals 18 residues. The CDR3 DNA reads TGTGCCAGCAGTTTAGTCTCACTAGCGGGAGGGTGGACCGGGGAGCTGTTTTTT. Translation: CASSLVSLAGGWTGELFF.

In its sample, this clonotype was seen a few times. In DNA, the CDR3 is TGTGCCTGGAGTGGAAGTAGCGCTAGCTCCTACGAGCAGTACTTC. It translates to CAWSGSSASSYEQYF. The chain carries TRBV30 and TRBJ2-7; D possibly corresponds to TRBD2 (5 bases). Between the trimmed V and J ends, which lost 1 base and 0 bases, there was a span of 13 bases. Germline CDR1 reads GTSNPN; CDR2 reads SVGIG (reference sequence). This CDR3 contains 15 residues.

The chain employs TRBV9 and TRBJ2-6, with 8 nucleotides matching TRBD1. The junction had 11 bases not matched to a gene; V was cut back by 3 bases and J by 0 bases. The CDR3 contains 19 residues. Germline values: CDR1 SGDLS, CDR2 YYNGEE. The CDR3 loop reads CASSANDRGLASGANVLTF. CDR3 sequence (DNA): TGTGCCAGCAGCGCTAACGACAGGGGTCTAGCCTCTGGGGCCAACGTCCTGACTTTC.

This clonotype came up many times. The gene calls are TRBV6-9 and TRBJ1-1; no clear D. Trimming left V 3 bases short and J 7 bases short, with 27 bases between. Looked up from germline, CDR1 is MNHGY and CDR2 is SVAAGI. The CDR3 is 18 amino acids. In nucleotides, the CDR3 is TGTGCCAGCAGTTACATCGATTCACTCGGGCGTAGGTATGGTGAAGCTTTCTTT. Residues: CASSYIDSLGRRYGEAFF.

This clonotype was observed many times. The chain employs TRBV13 and TRBJ2-7, with TRBD1 identical over 8 bases. The V segment lost 2 bases and the J segment 7 bases; nucleotides outside the gene matches: 7. This CDR3 spans 14 amino acids. CDR1 is PRHDT, CDR2 FYEKMQ, per germline (reference sequence). Written as DNA, the CDR3 is TGTGCCAGCAGCTTAAGACAGGGGACTGATGAGCAGTACTTC. As protein: CASSLRQGTDEQYF.

This clonotype was counted ten times or more. The chain has TRBV20-1 and TRBJ2-1; 7 nucleotides match TRBD1. Germline CDR1 reads DFQATT; CDR2 reads SNEGSKA (reference sequence). The CDR3 has 16 residues. After removal of 0 bases from V and 4 bases from J, the junction contained 9 bases not matched to a gene. Here the CDR3 reads CSARDLRQGEYNEQFF. In DNA, the CDR3 is TGCAGTGCTAGAGACCTCAGACAGGGAGAGTACAATGAGCAGTTCTTC.

This clonotype has a count of ten or more. CDR3 bases: TGTGCCAGCAGCCCTAGTCTAGCGGGCAGGGAGACCCAGTACTTC. It yields the protein CASSPSLAGRETQYF. J is TRBJ2-5 and V is TRBV7-2; 8 bases match TRBD2. Trimming took 5 bases from V and 5 from J; bases not matched to a gene: 10. Germline-derived CDR1 and CDR2 are SGHTA and FQGNSA. This CDR3 contains 15 residues.

This clonotype was found many times. V usage is TRBV9 and J usage is TRBJ2-7; 12 nucleotides line up with TRBD2. CDR1 is SGDLS, CDR2 YYNGEE, per germline. CDR3 length: 15 amino acids. J gave up 6 bases and V 0 bases, and 4 bases lay outside the gene matches. DNA for the CDR3: TGTGCCAGCAGCGTAGGGACTAGCGGGACAAGCGAGCAGTACTTC. It translates to CASSVGTSGTSEQYF.

This clonotype was counted at least ten times. The chain uses TRBV2 and TRBJ1-1; no clear D. Trimming removed 5 bases at V and 0 bases at J, with 13 bases between. The germline gives CDR1 SNHLY, CDR2 FYNNEI. This CDR3 contains 15 residues. The DNA for the CDR3 is TGTGCCAGCAGTCCAACGGGTTTAATGAACACTGAAGCTTTCTTT. Translating gives CASSPTGLMNTEAFF.

This clonotype was seen ten or more times. V gene TRBV28 combines with J gene TRBJ1-2; TRBD1 matches at 7 bases. Trimming cost V 2 bases and J 7 bases; bases outside gene matches: 4. Germline CDR1 is MDHEN and CDR2 is SYDVKM. This CDR3 has 13 amino acids. The CDR3 protein is CASSLLNRGGYTF. In DNA form, the CDR3 reads TGTGCCAGCAGTTTACTCAACAGGGGTGGCTACACCTTC.